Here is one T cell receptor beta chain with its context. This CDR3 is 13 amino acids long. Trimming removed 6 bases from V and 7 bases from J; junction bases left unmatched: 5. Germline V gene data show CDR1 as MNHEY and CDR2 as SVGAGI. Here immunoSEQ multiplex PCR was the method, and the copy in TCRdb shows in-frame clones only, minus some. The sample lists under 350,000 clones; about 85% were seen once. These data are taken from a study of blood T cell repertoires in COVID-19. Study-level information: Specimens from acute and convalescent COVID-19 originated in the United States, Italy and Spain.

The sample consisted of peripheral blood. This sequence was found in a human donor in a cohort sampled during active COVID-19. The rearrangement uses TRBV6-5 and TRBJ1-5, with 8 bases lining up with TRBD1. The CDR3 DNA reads TGTGCCAGCAGCCCGGACAGGGAACAGCCCCAGCATTTT. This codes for CASSPDREQPQHF.